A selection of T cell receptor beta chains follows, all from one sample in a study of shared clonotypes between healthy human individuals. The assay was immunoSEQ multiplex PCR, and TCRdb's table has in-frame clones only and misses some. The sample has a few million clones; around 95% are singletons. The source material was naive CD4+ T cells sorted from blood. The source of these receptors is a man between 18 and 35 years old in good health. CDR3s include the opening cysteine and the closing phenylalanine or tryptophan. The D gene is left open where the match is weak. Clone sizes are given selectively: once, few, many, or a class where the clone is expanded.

CASSPKAFYEQYF	TGTGCCAGCAGTCCTAAGGCCTTCTACGAGCAGTACTTC	-	-	TRBV27	TRBJ2-7
CASSLGRPGSGELFF	TGTGCCAGCAGTTTGGGACGCCCTGGAAGCGGGGAGCTGTTTTTT	-	-	TRBV7-6	TRBJ2-2
CASSLNRGTADYNEQFF	TGTGCCAGCAGTTTAAACCGCGGGACAGCAGACTACAATGAGCAGTTCTTC	-	-	TRBV28	TRBJ2-1
CASSFPGLGGARNTQYF	TGTGCCAGCAGTTTCCCGGGGTTGGGGGGGGCTCGGAATACGCAGTATTTT	-	-	TRBV27	TRBJ2-3
CASSPTGRFYEQYF	TGTGCCAGCAGCCCGACCGGGAGATTCTACGAGCAGTACTTC	-	-	TRBV5-4	TRBJ2-7
CASSPTGTSGNTDTQYF	TGTGCCAGCTCACCCACGGGGACTAGCGGAAACACAGATACGCAGTATTTT	TRBD2	-	TRBV18	TRBJ2-3
CSARATGGYTF	TGCAGTGCTAGAGCGACAGGAGGCTACACCTTC	-	-	TRBV20-1	TRBJ1-2
CASSPPLAYEQYF	TGCGCCAGCAGCCCGCCCCTAGCCTACGAGCAGTACTTC	-	-	TRBV5-1	TRBJ2-7
CASSRLDEQYF	TGTGCCAGCAGTCGACTAGACGAGCAGTACTTC	-	-	TRBV6-5	TRBJ2-7
CASSYGATGTNYGYTF	TGTGCCAGCAGTTACGGGGCCACAGGGACTAACTATGGCTACACCTTC	-	-	TRBV7-2	TRBJ1-2
CAISSGTSGSKEQYF	TGTGCCATCAGCTCCGGGACTAGCGGGAGTAAGGAGCAGTACTTC	TRBD2	-	TRBV10-3	TRBJ2-7
CASNTGSQETQYF	TGCGCCAGCAATACGGGATCCCAAGAGACCCAGTACTTC	-	-	TRBV5-1	TRBJ2-5
CASSGRTVRSGANVLTF	TGTGCCAGCAGTGGACGGACGGTCCGCTCTGGGGCCAACGTCCTGACTTTC	-	-	TRBV25-1	TRBJ2-6
CASSRKGDYSGNTIYF	TGTGCCAGCTCACGTAAAGGGGACTACTCTGGAAACACCATATATTTT	-	-	TRBV18	TRBJ1-3
CASSADRGNTEAFF	TGTGCCAGCAGCGCTGACAGGGGTAACACTGAAGCTTTCTTT	TRBD1	-	TRBV11-3	TRBJ1-1
CASSPSHTGAPGDTQYF	TGTGCCAGTAGCCCATCCCATACGGGGGCTCCCGGGGATACGCAGTATTTT	-	-	TRBV19	TRBJ2-3
CAWSSGGQWDEQFF	TGTGCCTGGAGTTCCGGCGGCCAATGGGATGAGCAGTTCTTC	-	-	TRBV30	TRBJ2-1
CASSWAGQETQYF	TGTGCCAGCAGCTGGGCGGGGCAAGAGACCCAGTACTTC	-	once	TRBV7-2	TRBJ2-5
CASSEVRDQPQHF	TGTGCCAGCAGTGAAGTAAGGGATCAGCCCCAGCATTTT	-	-	TRBV2	TRBJ1-5
CASSLGFPGQGLSEQYF	TGTGCCAGCAGCTTGGGTTTCCCGGGACAGGGTCTCTCCGAGCAGTACTTC	TRBD1	-	TRBV7-9	TRBJ2-7
CASSVAGGPNTQYF	TGTGCCAGCAGTGTAGCGGGAGGGCCGAATACGCAGTATTTT	TRBD2	-	TRBV6-1	TRBJ2-3
CASSRGTSAYTGELFF	TGTGCCAGCAGTCGAGGGACTAGCGCATACACCGGGGAGCTGTTTTTT	TRBD2	once	TRBV5-4	TRBJ2-2
CASSLSGANYGYTF	TGTGCCAGCAGTTTGTCAGGGGCAAACTATGGCTACACCTTC	-	few	TRBV28	TRBJ1-2
CASSYSTGSNQPQHF	TGTGCCAGCAGTTACTCGACAGGGTCAAATCAGCCCCAGCATTTT	TRBD1	once	TRBV6-5	TRBJ1-5
CASSPGTGYEQYF	TGTGCCAGCTCACCAGGGACAGGCTACGAGCAGTACTTC	TRBD1	-	TRBV18	TRBJ2-7